This T cell receptor (beta chain) comes out of a study of shared clonotypes between healthy human individuals. The CDR3 is made up of 16 amino acids. Trimming cost V 4 bases and J 2 bases, with 21 bases left between them. Germline V lookup: CDR1 SQVTM, CDR2 ANQGSEA. Naive CD8 cells lacked CD45RO and underwent positive selection for CCR7, leaving out terminally differentiated effector memory CD45RA+ cells. Study donors comprised healthy, HIV-negative adults devoid of recent acute infection or vaccination. TCRdb's table, derived via immunoSEQ multiplex PCR, lists solely in-frame clones and lacks some. The sample holds about 800,000 clones, 96% seen once.

The sample consisted of naive CD8+ T cells sorted from blood. This chain connects TRBV29-1 to TRBJ2-7; D unclear. This receptor was taken from a man aged 25-40 years in good health. The CDR3 nucleotides read TGCAGCGTTGTAGATCCGCACACAGCATTTGCCTACGAGCAGTACTTC. Its protein product is CSVVDPHTAFAYEQYF.